The clone carrying this T cell receptor beta chain showed up just a few times. When ophthalmopathy did not progress within 18 months, Graves' hyperthyroidism was considered stable. With a duration under 2 months, the hyperthyroidism was newly diagnosed in patients aged 18 to 65. Source material for PBMCs was about 10 ml fresh peripheral blood. The germline V gene has CDR1 SGDLS and CDR2 YYNGEE. The CDR3 has 19 amino acids. The ends lost 0 bases at V and 0 bases at J; junction bases unmatched: 12. This record belongs to a study of T cells in Graves' hyperthyroidism and ophthalmopathy. Regions amplified from RNA transcripts were the TCR beta CDR3 regions. Researchers ran a first-round RT-PCR on the TCR CDR3 using the HTBI primer set. TCRdb itself ran the multiplex PCR reads through MiXCR, one entry per CDR3 protein. The table has hundreds of thousands of distinct CDR3 sequences, 12% to 15% seen once; the top ten hold roughly 10%.

Material: blood. This sequence originates from a woman between 18 and 30 years old with Graves' hyperthyroidism. This chain links TRBV9 with TRBJ2-1, with 7 positions matching TRBD2. This CDR3 reads CASSVGSSGPRRSYNEQFF. Written as DNA, the CDR3 is TGTGCCAGCAGCGTAGGTAGTAGCGGGCCTAGACGCTCCTACAATGAGCAGTTCTTC.